This is a list of T cell receptor beta chains from one sample in a study of cytomegalovirus exposure and HLA in healthy donors. Clones were sequenced by immunoSEQ multiplex PCR, and TCRdb holds only the in-frame ones, with some missing. The data contain 150,000 to 200,000 clones, roughly 82% of them singletons. Sequencing was carried out using PBMCs. These receptor sequences come from a man aged 35-49 years in good health and CMV-seronegative. Both conserved end residues are part of each CDR3. D genes are given only for firm matches. Expanded clones get a size class; other rows say once, few or many, or leave the size out.

J gene | clone size | D gene | V gene | CDR3 protein | CDR3 DNA
TRBJ2-7 | . | . | TRBV7-6 | CASSSGMGGYEQYF | TGTGCCAGCAGTTCAGGGATGGGGGGCTACGAGCAGTACTTC
TRBJ1-2 | once | TRBD1 | TRBV10-3 | CAISGPGQVYTF | TGTGCCATCAGTGGACCGGGACAGGTTTACACCTTC
TRBJ2-7 | . | TRBD1 | TRBV5-1 | CASSHGQGTYEQYF | TGCGCCAGCAGCCACGGACAGGGGACCTACGAGCAGTACTTC
TRBJ1-5 | . | . | TRBV19 | CASSGGYQPQHF | TGTGCCAGTAGTGGGGGGTATCAGCCCCAGCATTTT
TRBJ2-5 | once | . | TRBV4-1 | CASSQDGPSPKTQYF | TGCGCCAGCAGCCAAGATGGTCCTAGCCCCAAGACCCAGTACTTC
TRBJ2-7 | . | TRBD1 | TRBV28 | CASSFGTAYEQYF | TGTGCCAGCAGTTTTGGGACAGCCTACGAGCAGTACTTC
TRBJ1-2 | . | TRBD1 | TRBV30 | CAWGTGSNYGYTF | TGTGCCTGGGGGACAGGATCTAACTATGGCTACACCTTC
TRBJ2-3 | . | . | TRBV28 | CASSLGGPLTDTQYF | TGTGCCAGCAGCCTCGGAGGGCCGCTGACAGATACGCAGTATTTT
TRBJ1-5 | . | . | TRBV7-9 | CASSLLGRDQPQHF | TGTGCCAGCAGCCTACTCGGCAGGGATCAGCCCCAGCATTTT
TRBJ2-7 | . | . | TRBV4-3 | CASSRGEGSEQYF | TGCGCCAGCAGCCGGGGGGAAGGCAGCGAGCAGTACTTC
TRBJ2-1 | . | TRBD2 | TRBV5-5 | CASSLRPSGGSYNEQFF | TGTGCCAGCAGCTTGAGGCCTAGCGGGGGAAGTTACAATGAGCAGTTCTTC
TRBJ1-3 | . | . | TRBV2 | CASSLQGAGNTIYF | TGTGCCAGCAGTCTACAGGGAGCTGGAAACACCATATATTTT
TRBJ1-2 | . | . | TRBV27 | CASSFSGRGYSYGYTF | TGTGCCAGCAGTTTTTCCGGGAGGGGTTACAGCTATGGCTACACCTTC
TRBJ1-2 | . | . | TRBV5-1 | CASSLDTYGYTF | TGCGCCAGCAGCTTGGACACCTATGGCTACACCTTC
TRBJ1-4 | . | . | TRBV6-6 | CASSEGRGTNEKLFF | TGTGCCAGCAGTGAGGGGCGGGGAACTAATGAAAAACTGTTTTTT
TRBJ2-3 | . | . | TRBV4-3 | CASSQGTLAYTDTQYF | TGCGCCAGCAGCCAAGGGACTCTAGCCTACACAGATACGCAGTATTTT
TRBJ2-7 | . | . | TRBV6-5 | CATETEGYEQYF | TGTGCCACTGAGACGGAGGGCTACGAGCAGTACTTC
TRBJ1-1 | . | . | TRBV9 | CASSAEAPPRTEAFF | TGTGCCAGCAGCGCAGAAGCACCCCCTAGGACTGAAGCTTTCTTT
TRBJ2-7 | . | TRBD1 | TRBV5-1 | CASSYSNPGQGPYEQYF | TGCGCCAGCAGCTACTCGAATCCGGGACAGGGTCCCTACGAGCAGTACTTC
TRBJ1-2 | . | TRBD1 | TRBV7-9 | CASSQDRLYYGYTF | TGTGCCAGCAGCCAGGACAGGTTATACTATGGCTACACCTTC
TRBJ2-3 | . | TRBD1 | TRBV7-9 | CASSRRDRRTDTQYF | TGTGCCAGCAGTAGAAGGGACAGACGCACAGATACGCAGTATTTT
TRBJ2-5 | . | . | TRBV10-3 | CAISESWGGAKKTQYF | TGTGCCATCAGTGAGTCATGGGGGGGCGCGAAAAAGACCCAGTACTTC
TRBJ2-1 | . | TRBD2 | TRBV5-1 | CASSYTSGGPANEQFF | TGCGCCAGCAGCTATACGAGCGGGGGGCCGGCCAATGAGCAGTTCTTC
TRBJ2-5 | . | TRBD2 | TRBV5-1 | CASSFGGARETQYF | TGCGCCAGCAGCTTCGGGGGGGCAAGGGAGACCCAGTACTTC
TRBJ2-5 | . | TRBD2 | TRBV7-3 | CASSLAGAGFETQYF | TGTGCCAGCAGCCTAGCGGGAGCTGGGTTTGAGACCCAGTACTTC
TRBJ2-1 | . | TRBD2 | TRBV7-9 | CASSQLAPSSYNEQFF | TGTGCCAGCAGCCAACTAGCGCCCAGCTCCTACAATGAGCAGTTCTTC
TRBJ1-5 | . | TRBD1 | TRBV9 | CASSGRGTGNQPQHF | TGTGCCAGCAGCGGACGAGGGACAGGTAATCAGCCCCAGCATTTT
TRBJ1-5 | . | TRBD1 | TRBV6-6 | CASSSPGQGARQPQHF | TGTGCCAGCAGTTCCCCGGGACAGGGGGCGCGACAGCCCCAGCATTTT
TRBJ2-1 | . | . | TRBV25-1 | CASSDKGWEEYNEQFF | TGTGCCAGCAGTGATAAGGGGTGGGAGGAATACAATGAGCAGTTCTTC
TRBJ2-7 | . | . | TRBV5-4 | CASSVTGGDEQYF | TGTGCCAGCAGCGTAACAGGGGGGGACGAGCAGTACTTC
TRBJ2-1 | . | TRBD2 | TRBV27 | CASSFPAGVGNEQFF | TGTGCCAGCAGTTTCCCAGCGGGAGTGGGGAATGAGCAGTTCTTC
TRBJ2-3 | . | . | TRBV7-3 | CASSQGGGVGDTQYF | TGTGCCAGCAGCCAAGGGGGAGGGGTAGGAGATACGCAGTATTTT
TRBJ2-4 | . | TRBD1 | TRBV18 | CASSLGTDKNIQYF | TGTGCCAGCTCACTAGGGACAGACAAAAACATTCAGTACTTC
TRBJ2-7 | . | TRBD1 | TRBV28 | CASSWTGYEQYF | TGTGCCAGCAGCTGGACAGGGTACGAGCAGTACTTC
TRBJ2-7 | . | . | TRBV19 | CASRTSSLDYEQYF | TGTGCCAGTAGGACCTCCAGCCTAGACTACGAGCAGTACTTC
TRBJ1-1 | . | . | TRBV16 | CASSQYQGRANTEAFF | TGTGCCAGCAGCCAATATCAGGGCAGGGCGAACACTGAAGCTTTCTTT
TRBJ2-4 | . | . | TRBV14 | CASSQESGRVGSIQYF | TGTGCCAGCAGCCAAGAGTCAGGCAGGGTGGGTTCCATTCAGTACTTC